This T cell receptor beta chain was recovered during a study of tumour-infiltrating T cells in Burkitt lymphoma. On the study more broadly: All epidemiological Burkitt lymphoma subtypes were represented in the cohort. Overall and progression-free survival were predicted by productive clonality.

Study-wide results and limits: Public clonotypes, several, appeared across numerous Burkitt lymphoma patients.

The germline V gene has CDR1 MRHNA and CDR2 SNTAGT. CDR3 length equals 14 residues. V was pared by 5 bases and J by 3 bases, with 10 bases between. Assay used: immunoSEQ multiplex PCR; TCRdb lists only in-frame clones, some missing. The sample records 2,500 to 3,500 clones, 13% to 15% being singletons. About this clone itself: No antigen is known for it.

This TCR was recovered from a human donor with Burkitt lymphoma. The chain carries TRBV6-4 and TRBJ2-2; D unresolved. Material: tumor tissue. The CDR3 reads CASSPKTHTGELFF. CDR3 sequence (DNA): TGTGCCAGCAGTCCTAAGACTCACACCGGGGAGCTGTTTTTT.